The TCR beta chain described here comes from a study of blood T cell repertoires in COVID-19. Study-wide background: There were acute and convalescent COVID-19 samples, and they came from the United States, Italy and Spain. Sample material is recorded as cDNA or gDNA derived from T cells, B-cell-depleted T cells, or PBMCs.

CDR1 and CDR2 from the germline V gene are MNHEY and SMNVEV (reference sequence). The CDR3 loop spans 14 amino acids. The V end lost 3 bases, the J end lost 7 bases, and 13 bases lay between the germline ends. The count of this clone is one. Per the original data handling: The assay estimated nucleated cells by amplifying reference gene primers. Produced via immunoSEQ multiplex PCR; TCRdb's table is partial and in-frame only. V, J and clone size are those of that table, while D and trimming were read from the DNA. The profile shows roughly 670,000 clones, around 89% of them singletons. This receptor was identified in a woman under 30 with acute or convalescent COVID-19. The chain links TRBV27 to TRBJ1-5, with D possibly being TRBD1 (6 bases). Sequencing input: peripheral blood. The CDR3 DNA is TGTGCCAGCAGTTTGGCAGGGGCCGAACAGCCCCAGCATTTT. Protein: CASSLAGAEQPQHF.